The 31 T cell receptor beta chains below were found in one sample sequenced in a study of shared clonotypes between healthy human individuals. Naive CD8 cells lacked CD45RO and underwent positive selection for CCR7, leaving out terminally differentiated effector memory CD45RA+ cells. Sequencing was performed with immunoSEQ multiplex PCR; in TCRdb, only in-frame clones are kept and a portion is missing. The sample includes more than 2 million clones, 93% seen only once; the top ten take about 1.7%. The sequenced sample consisted of naive CD8+ T cells from PBMCs. Receptors were obtained from a man aged 18 to 35 in good health. Some clones in this sample may be carry-over from other donors' samples.

The chain uses TRBV2 and TRBJ1-1; D gene unclear. This CDR3 region has 13 residues. Per the germline V gene, CDR1 is SNHLY and CDR2 is FYNNEI. V was clipped by 7 bases and J by 0 bases, with 9 bases between them. The CDR3 bases are TGTGCCAGCAATAATCGAATGAACACTGAAGCTTTCTTT. Its translation: CASNNRMNTEAFF.

This sequence joins TRBV28 and TRBJ2-7; D perhaps matches TRBD2 (5 bases). The CDR3 consists of 14 residues. V was clipped by 5 bases and J by 6 bases, with 17 bases between them. Germline values: CDR1 MDHEN, CDR2 SYDVKM. CDR3 nucleotides: TGTGCCAGCAGTCGGACTCTCCCGATCGCCGAGCAGTACTTC. Residues: CASSRTLPIAEQYF.

J is TRBJ2-7 and V is TRBV7-9, with TRBD1 matching over 7 bases. CDR3 size: 17 residues. Trimming at V came to 5 bases and at J to 1 base, leaving 14 bases not matched to a gene. Germline assignment: CDR1 SEHNR and CDR2 FQNEAQ (reference sequence). This chain's CDR3 is CASSGWEGGRKSYEQYF. CDR3 nucleotide sequence: TGTGCCAGCAGCGGATGGGAAGGGGGCAGGAAATCCTACGAGCAGTACTTC.

The chain carries TRBV29-1 and TRBJ2-7; possibly TRBD1 for D (6 bases). There are 14 residues in the CDR3. Germline V CDR1 and CDR2: SQVTM, ANQGSEA. Between the trimmed V and J ends, which lost 4 bases and 0 bases, there was a span of 13 bases. The CDR3 loop reads CSVGTGLTSYEQYF. Here the CDR3 DNA reads TGCAGCGTTGGAACAGGGCTCACCTCCTACGAGCAGTACTTC.

The chain uses TRBV11-2 and TRBJ1-2; TRBD1 matches 8 bases. CDR3 length equals 16 residues. V shed 1 base, J shed 4 bases, and the junction held 8 bases outside the gene matches. Germline V lookup: CDR1 SGHAT, CDR2 FQNNGV. The CDR3 DNA sequence: TGTGCCAGCAGCTTAGCCCCCGGACAGGGTGGCTATGGCTACACCTTC. Its protein is CASSLAPGQGGYGYTF.

Concerning this clone itself: This specimen includes other DNA sequences encoding the same CDR3. J is TRBJ2-5 and V is TRBV7-9; D ambiguous. Trimming took 5 bases from V and 5 from J, leaving 15 bases between them. This CDR3 has 14 residues. Germline V lookup: CDR1 SEHNR, CDR2 FQNEAQ (reference sequence). The DNA of the CDR3 is TGTGCCAGCAGCCCAGTGGGTTCCCGGGAGACCCAGTACTTC. This sequence encodes CASSPVGSRETQYF.

The rearrangement uses TRBV9 and TRBJ2-1; D is perhaps TRBD1 or TRBD2 (6 bases each). The CDR3 is 13 amino acids. The germline V and J ends were trimmed by 4 bases and 10 bases, with 15 bases remaining between them. Germline CDR1 and CDR2: SGDLS and YYNGEE. This CDR3 reads CASSPGGRREQFF. CDR3 in DNA: TGTGCCAGCAGCCCTGGGGGGCGGAGAGAGCAGTTCTTC. Variable domain in full (rest from reference TRBV9 and TRBJ2-1): DSGVTQTPKHLITATGQRVTLRCSPRSGDLSVYWYQQSLDQGLQFLIQYYNGEERAKGNILERFSAQQFPDLHSELNLSSLELGDSALYFCASSPGGRREQFFGPGTRLTVL.

With respect to this clone: This specimen includes other DNA sequences encoding the same CDR3. V gene TRBV7-9 combines with J gene TRBJ2-5; D remains unclear. Germline values: CDR1 SEHNR, CDR2 FQNEAQ (reference sequence). The CDR3 contains 11 residues. The ends were cut back, 4 bases at V and 4 bases at J, with 4 bases in the middle. The CDR3 region is CASSSGETQYF. In DNA, the CDR3 is TGTGCCAGCAGCTCCGGAGAGACCCAGTACTTC. The full variable domain, with the rest looked up from reference TRBV7-9 and TRBJ2-5, is DTGVSQNPRHKITKRGQNVTFRCDPISEHNRLYWYRQTLGQGPEFLTYFQNEAQLEKSRLLSDRFSAERPKGSFSTLEIQRTEQGDSAMYLCASSSGETQYFGPGTRLLVL.

This clone was picked up a small number of times. The chain has TRBV7-9 and TRBJ1-1; D is uncertain. Trimming pared 5 bases from V and 5 bases from J, leaving 9 bases between. The CDR3 runs to 12 residues. Germline V gives CDR1 SEHNR, CDR2 FQNEAQ (reference sequence). Here the CDR3 reads CASSVGYTEAFF. The DNA for the CDR3 is TGTGCCAGCAGCGTTGGGTATACTGAAGCTTTCTTT.

V usage is TRBV4-1 and J usage is TRBJ2-1, with D unclear. The CDR3 length is 14 residues. Germline CDR1 reads MGHRA; CDR2 reads YSYEKL. Trimming stripped 0 bases from V and 0 bases from J, with 3 bases between. The CDR3, as DNA: TGCGCCAGCAGCCAAGATGGCTCCTACAATGAGCAGTTCTTC. Encoded protein: CASSQDGSYNEQFF.

The chain uses TRBV16 and TRBJ1-1, with D tentatively TRBD1 (5 bases). Germline CDR1 reads KGHSY; CDR2 reads FQNENV. V was clipped by 0 bases and J by 6 bases, with 11 bases between them. There are 14 residues in the CDR3. CDR3 bases: TGTGCCAGCAGCCAATCGGCAGGGTTCTCTGAAGCTTTCTTT. Protein product: CASSQSAGFSEAFF. Looking up the rest from reference TRBV16 and TRBJ1-1 gives the full variable domain: GEEVAQTPKHLVRGEGQKAKLYCAPIKGHSYVFWYQQVLKNEFKFLISFQNENVFDETGMPKERFSAKCLPNSPCSLEIQATKLEDSAVYFCASSQSAGFSEAFFGQGTRLTVV.

With respect to this clone: Other DNA sequences in this specimen translate into the identical CDR3. This chain uses TRBV19 with TRBJ2-2; either TRBD1 or TRBD2 may fit D (5 bases each). V was clipped by 7 bases and J by 1 base, with 10 bases between them. The germline CDR1 and CDR2 sequences are LNHDA and SQIVND (reference sequence). This CDR3 spans 14 amino acids. Here the CDR3 DNA reads TGTGCCAGTACCGTGGGACGGAACACCGGGGAGCTGTTTTTT. Translation gives CASTVGRNTGELFF.

This chain joins TRBV11-2 and TRBJ2-7; D ambiguous. The CDR3 runs to 14 residues. Germline V lookup: CDR1 SGHAT, CDR2 FQNNGV. Trimming cost V 5 bases and J 0 bases, with 11 bases left between them. The CDR3 DNA sequence: TGTGCCAGCAGCGTCAAGGGAATCTCCTACGAGCAGTACTTC. Its translation is CASSVKGISYEQYF.

The chain recombines TRBV5-5 with TRBJ2-1; 13 bases match TRBD2. The CDR3 runs to 17 residues. Per germline, CDR1 SGHKS and CDR2 YYEKEE (reference sequence). J lost 0 bases, V lost 5 bases, and 5 bases had no gene match. The CDR3 is CASRLAGGMSSYNEQFF. CDR3 in DNA: TGTGCCAGCAGACTAGCGGGAGGGATGAGCTCCTACAATGAGCAGTTCTTC.

This chain uses TRBV7-9 with TRBJ2-7; 13 bases are shared with TRBD2. The junction had 4 bases not matched to a gene; V was cut back by 5 bases and J by 12 bases. Germline V gene data show CDR1 as SEHNR and CDR2 as FQNEAQ (reference sequence). CDR3 length: 12 residues. CDR3 sequence reads: CASSTGTSGTYF. The CDR3 DNA reads TGTGCCAGCAGCACGGGGACTAGCGGGACGTACTTC.

This clone appeared once. CDR3 in DNA: TGTGCCAGCAGTTTGCAGCCGGGAAACTCCTACGAGCAGTACTTC. Translation gives CASSLQPGNSYEQYF. The chain has TRBV28 and TRBJ2-7, with D maybe TRBD2 (5 bases). The CDR3 has 15 amino acids. Between the trimmed V and J ends, which lost 3 bases and 0 bases, there was a span of 12 bases. The germline V gene has CDR1 MDHEN and CDR2 SYDVKM.

The V gene is TRBV11-2, the J gene TRBJ2-5; TRBD1 matches at 7 bases. Trimming cost V 5 bases and J 1 base; bases outside gene matches: 4. Germline CDR1 SGHAT, CDR2 FQNNGV. There are 14 residues in the CDR3. The CDR3 DNA is TGTGCCAGCAGCGAGTACAGGGGCCAAGAGACCCAGTACTTC. It translates to CASSEYRGQETQYF. Drawing the rest from reference TRBV11-2 and TRBJ2-5, the complete variable domain is EAGVAQSPRYKIIEKRQSVAFWCNPISGHATLYWYQQILGQGPKLLIQFQNNGVVDDSQLPKDRFSAERLKGVDSTLKIQPAKLEDSAVYLCASSEYRGQETQYFGPGTRLLVL.

The chain links TRBV7-9 to TRBJ1-6; D ambiguous. Per the germline V gene, CDR1 is SEHNR and CDR2 is FQNEAQ (reference sequence). The CDR3 sequence is 13 residues long. Trimming removed 4 bases from V and 9 bases from J, with 10 bases in between. In DNA, the CDR3 is TGTGCCAGCAGCTCCAACACGGGTTCACCCCTCCACTTT. It is translated as CASSSNTGSPLHF. The complete variable domain, with remaining parts taken from reference TRBV7-9 and TRBJ1-6, reads DTGVSQNPRHKITKRGQNVTFRCDPISEHNRLYWYRQTLGQGPEFLTYFQNEAQLEKSRLLSDRFSAERPKGSFSTLEIQRTEQGDSAMYLCASSSNTGSPLHFGNGTRLTVT.

The rearrangement joins TRBV11-2 to TRBJ1-1; TRBD1 might be the D (5 bases). The germline gives CDR1 SGHAT, CDR2 FQNNGV. The CDR3 is 16 amino acids. Trimming stripped 1 base from V and 4 bases from J, with 16 bases between. CDR3 DNA sequence: TGTGCCAGCAGCTTAGTTTACACAGGTCCGGGCACTGAAGCTTTCTTT. The encoded protein is CASSLVYTGPGTEAFF.

The chain joins TRBV7-9 to TRBJ2-5; no reliable D call. V was cut by 2 bases and J by 5 bases, with 6 bases left in between. The CDR3 runs 12 residues. Germline CDR1 SEHNR, CDR2 FQNEAQ (reference sequence). The CDR3 loop is CASSLMGETQYF. CDR3 DNA sequence: TGTGCCAGCAGCTTAATGGGGGAGACCCAGTACTTC.

J is TRBJ2-2 and V is TRBV6-6, with D possibly TRBD1 on 6 matching bases. With 2 bases removed from V and 6 bases from J, the gap between germline ends came to 10 bases. CDR3 size: 14 residues. Per germline, CDR1 MNHNY and CDR2 SVGAGI (reference sequence). This CDR3 reads CASSYGQFPGELFF. CDR3 coding DNA: TGTGCCAGCAGTTACGGACAGTTCCCCGGGGAGCTGTTTTTT.

The chain employs TRBV2 and TRBJ2-7, with D perhaps TRBD1 or TRBD2 (5 bases each). The CDR3 covers 15 residues. Trimming took off 6 bases at V and 3 bases at J, with 18 bases between the two ends. Germline V gene sequence: CDR1 SNHLY, CDR2 FYNNEI. Here the CDR3 DNA reads TGTGCCAGCAGAGGGCAGGGACCTAGAGGCTACGAGCAGTACTTC. Amino acid sequence: CASRGQGPRGYEQYF. Full variable domain (remainder filled in from reference TRBV2 and TRBJ2-7): EPEVTQTPSHQVTQMGQEVILRCVPISNHLYFYWYRQILGQKVEFLVSFYNNEISEKSEIFDDQFSVERPDGSNFTLKIRSTKLEDSAMYFCASRGQGPRGYEQYFGPGTRLTVT.

A single count supports this clone. This chain uses TRBV18 with TRBJ2-3; 9 bases line up with TRBD1. Germline trimming cut 6 bases from V and 2 bases from J; bases unmatched to any gene: 6. This CDR3 comprises 15 residues. Germline V gives CDR1 KGHSH, CDR2 LQKENI. CDR3 nucleotides: TGTGCCAGCTCTATCGGGACAGGGTACACAGATACGCAGTATTTT. It yields the protein CASSIGTGYTDTQYF.

This clone was observed a few times. J is TRBJ1-1 and V is TRBV30, with 9 nucleotides matching TRBD1. The V segment lost 7 bases and the J segment 10 bases; nucleotides outside the gene matches: 7. In germline, CDR1 is GTSNPN, CDR2 SVGIG (reference sequence). CDR3 length: 11 amino acids. CDR3 DNA: TGTGCCTATGACAGGGGGATTCGAGCTTTCTTT. It encodes CAYDRGIRAFF. The variable domain in full, completed from reference TRBV30 and TRBJ1-1, reads SQTIHQWPATLVQPVGSPLSLECTVEGTSNPNLYWYRQAAGRGLQLLFYSVGIGQISSEVPQNLSASRPQDRQFILSSKKLLLSDSGFYLCAYDRGIRAFFGQGTRLTVV.

CDR3 bases: TGTGCCAGCAGCTTCGTTACAGGGGACAACGAGCAGTACTTC. Protein sequence: CASSFVTGDNEQYF. The chain couples TRBV7-8 to TRBJ2-7; 7 bases fit TRBD1. The CDR3 runs 14 residues. CDR1 and CDR2 from the germline V gene are SGHVS and FQNEAQ. The junction had 7 bases not matched to a gene; V was cut back by 3 bases and J by 5 bases.

The chain carries TRBV7-9 and TRBJ2-3; D might be TRBD1 (6 bases). CDR3 length: 11 residues. Germline lookup yields CDR1 SEHNR and CDR2 FQNEAQ (reference sequence). V lost 5 bases and J 9 bases, leaving 9 bases between the germline ends. The CDR3 DNA follows: TGTGCCAGCAGCCCCGACAGGACGCAGTATTTT. This translates into CASSPDRTQYF.

The chain recombines TRBV14 with TRBJ2-7; no clear D gene. Germline CDR1 SGHDN, CDR2 FVKESK. The CDR3 is 11 residues long. Trimming removed 1 base at V and 6 bases at J, with 4 bases between. The CDR3 loop reads CASSQGLEQYF. The DNA of the CDR3 is TGTGCCAGCAGCCAAGGTCTCGAGCAGTACTTC.

V usage is TRBV28 and J usage is TRBJ2-5, with 10 bases identical to TRBD2. J gave up 3 bases and V 6 bases, and 4 bases lay outside the gene matches. This CDR3 contains 14 residues. The V gene's germline CDR1 is MDHEN and CDR2 SYDVKM. The CDR3 is CASRNGLAEETQYF. CDR3 bases: TGTGCCAGCAGGAATGGACTAGCGGAAGAGACCCAGTACTTC.

The chain uses TRBV7-7 and TRBJ2-2; D not certain. Per germline, CDR1 SSHAT and CDR2 FNYEAQ (reference sequence). V lost 5 bases and J lost 0, with 7 bases in between. This CDR3 has 14 residues. The CDR3 here is CASSPNPNTGELFF. The CDR3 DNA reads as TGTGCCAGCAGCCCCAACCCGAACACCGGGGAGCTGTTTTTT.

This clone was observed once. The rearrangement joins TRBV7-9 to TRBJ1-2, with 8 bases aligning to TRBD1. Germline-derived CDR1 and CDR2 are SEHNR and FQNEAQ (reference sequence). The ends lost 7 bases at V and 6 bases at J; junction bases unmatched: 7. This CDR3 region has 13 residues. The CDR3 protein is CASTETGVNGYTF. The DNA of the CDR3 is TGTGCCAGCACCGAGACAGGGGTGAATGGCTACACCTTC.

This sequence joins TRBV18 and TRBJ2-2; TRBD1 agrees at 7 bases. Per germline, CDR1 KGHSH and CDR2 LQKENI. With 4 bases clipped from V and 6 bases from J, the junction kept 8 bases outside the gene matches. The CDR3 is 15 amino acids. As DNA, the CDR3 is TGTGCCAGCTCACTCGACAGGGTCTTAGCCGGGGAGCTGTTTTTT. It specifies CASSLDRVLAGELFF. Filled out from reference TRBV18 and TRBJ2-2, the complete variable domain reads NAGVMQNPRHLVRRRGQEARLRCSPMKGHSHVYWYRQLPEEGLKFMVYLQKENIIDESGMPKERFSAEFPKEGPSILRIQQVVRGDSAAYFCASSLDRVLAGELFFGEGSRLTVL.